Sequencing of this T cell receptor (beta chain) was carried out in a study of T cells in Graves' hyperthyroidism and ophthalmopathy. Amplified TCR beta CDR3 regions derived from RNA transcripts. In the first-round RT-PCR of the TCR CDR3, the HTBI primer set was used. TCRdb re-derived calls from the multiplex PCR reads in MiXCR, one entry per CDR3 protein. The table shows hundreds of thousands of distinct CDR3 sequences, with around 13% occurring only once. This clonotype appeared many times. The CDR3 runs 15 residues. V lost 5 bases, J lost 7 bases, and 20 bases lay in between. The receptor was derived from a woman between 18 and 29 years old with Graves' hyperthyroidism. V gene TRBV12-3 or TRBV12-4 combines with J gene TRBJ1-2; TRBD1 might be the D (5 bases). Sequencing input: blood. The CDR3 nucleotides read TGTGCCAGCAGTCCCCACGGGGGTGGGAGAGTTGGCTACACCTTC. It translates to CASSPHGGGRVGYTF.